This T cell receptor (beta chain) was profiled in a study of CD8 T cells in Susac syndrome (dated by TCRdb to between 2018 and 2020). A note on the overall study: Of the Susac syndrome patients who were sequenced, under 10 were in clinical remission while more than five had clinically active disease. At blood withdrawal, Susac syndrome patients were therapy-naive, treated with corticosteroids (with IVIg additionally given to some), or treated with IVIg alone. Whether CD8+ T cell activation and differentiation in Susac syndrome was antigen driven was tested using repertoire sequencing.

Findings and caveats that apply to the study as a whole: The TCR sequencing and HLA analysis was acknowledged to have included a relatively small number of individuals. No clonal expansion was detected in the CD4+ T cell repertoire of Susac syndrome patients.

Concerning this clonotype itself: Its antigen is unknown. Qualities for individual bases were not recorded, and no much larger clone is one base off.

High-throughput TCR beta sequencing profiled peripheral blood CD8+ and CD4+ T cells from healthy donors, Susac syndrome patients and multiple sclerosis patients. Susac syndrome patients met recently defined diagnostic criteria for definite or probable disease. Bulk CD8+ and CD4+ T cells were purified magnetically by negative isolation, whereas CD8+ TEMRA cells were enriched by FACS. Blood was collected in EDTA tubes and processed within 24 hours, with PBMCs isolated through density gradient centrifugation. PBMCs destined for TCR sequencing were cryopreserved in liquid nitrogen and later thawed in a 37 °C water bath. Purity of sorted or isolated CD4+, CD8+ and CD8+ TEMRA cells was at least 90%. RNA was extracted using the RNeasy kit, and roughly 0.5 to 1 microgram was reverse transcribed with random hexamers. The immunoSEQ multiplex PCR assay, covering 54 Vbeta and 13 Jbeta segments, was used to amplify TCR beta CDR3 regions. To correct PCR amplification bias, a synthetic template baseline was used for both primer optimization and computational correction. In the paper's pipeline: Reads were annotated to V, D and J genes per IMGT and analyzed with immunoSEQ Analyzer, keeping only productive sequences. To calculate clonality, Shannon entropy was normalized by log2 of the number of productive unique sequences and then subtracted from one. For each patient and control, public and private clones were evaluated within the 100 most prevalent clones. Clones were defined as Susac-specific when absent from the healthy and MS cohorts, from approximately 1,100 published viral clones and from other ImmuneACCESS disease sequences. The public reads were run again by TCRdb, first through fastp at Q25 and then through MiXCR, and only productive beta chains were kept. Every entry covers one CDR3 protein and lists the most common genes and DNA from its rows. The V and J calls were determined by TCRdb, not by the authors. The sample contains some 190,000 distinct CDR3 sequences, 94% of them found a single time. The ten largest make up 0.15% to 0.2% of the sample.

As encoded in the germline V gene, CDR1 is LGHNA while CDR2 is YSLEER. Trimming takes 4 bases from V and 6 bases from J, and the germline ends sit 12 bases apart. The CDR3 holds 14 amino acids from the cysteine to the phenylalanine. Solely the CDR3 DNA is kept, with 42 bases framed from the first base. Specimen: CD4+ T cells from PBMCs. The TCR originated in a human donor with Susac syndrome. Rearrangement joined TRBV4-3 to TRBJ2-2, with TRBD1 as a weak D call on 6 bases. The CDR3 region has the sequence CASSRNRAAGELFF. The nucleotide sequence is given as TGCGCCAGCAGCCGTAACAGGGCGGCCGGGGAGCTGTTTTTT.